Each of the 8 T cell receptor beta chains below was sequenced from the same sample in a study of cytomegalovirus exposure and HLA in healthy donors. The method was immunoSEQ multiplex PCR; TCRdb's version includes in-frame clones alone and lacks a portion of them. The sample has about 82,000 clones, 85% to 95% seen once. Input material: PBMCs. The receptors were sampled from a man in his late teens or twenties in good health and CMV-seronegative.

The sample holds a few counts of this clone. The chain uses TRBV10-1 and TRBJ2-7; TRBD2 might be the D (5 bases). The V end lost 2 bases, the J end lost 4 bases, and 9 bases lay between the germline ends. Germline CDR1 reads WNHNN; CDR2 reads SYGVQD (reference sequence). This CDR3 has 13 residues. CDR3 in amino acids: CASSEAGRYEQYF. CDR3 sequence (DNA): TGCGCCAGCAGTGAGGCGGGCCGTTACGAGCAGTACTTC.

The J gene is TRBJ1-3, the V gene TRBV5-1; 7 bases fit TRBD1. CDR3 length equals 15 residues. The germline CDR1 and CDR2 sequences are SGHRS and YFSETQ. Trimming at V came to 0 bases and at J to 8 bases, leaving 8 bases not matched to a gene. In DNA, the CDR3 is TGCGCCAGCAGCTTGGGGGACAGATACGACGACACCATATATTTT. Its protein product is CASSLGDRYDDTIYF. Combining the CDR3 with reference TRBV5-1 and TRBJ1-3 gives the whole variable domain KAGVTQTPRYLIKTRGQQVTLSCSPISGHRSVSWYQQTPGQGLQFLFEYFSETQRNKGNFPGRFSGRQFSNSRSEMNVSTLELGDSALYLCASSLGDRYDDTIYFGEGSWLTVV.

This sequence joins TRBV4-3 and TRBJ1-2; no reliable D call. V gave up 1 base and J gave up 9 bases, with 12 bases separating them. The CDR3 consists of 13 residues. Germline V gene data show CDR1 as LGHNA and CDR2 as YSLEER. The CDR3 coding sequence is TGCGCCAGCAGCCAAGGCCCCCCGACTAGCTACACCTTC. Its protein product is CASSQGPPTSYTF.

The J gene is TRBJ2-3, the V gene TRBV5-6; D is perhaps TRBD2 (5 bases). The CDR3 has 14 residues. V was clipped by 3 bases and J by 9 bases, with 17 bases between them. Germline lookup yields CDR1 SGHDT and CDR2 YYEEEE. The CDR3: CASSSRYPTGTQYF. The CDR3 DNA reads TGTGCCAGCAGCTCACGTTACCCTACGGGGACGCAGTATTTT.

The rearrangement uses TRBV7-2 and TRBJ2-7; 11 nucleotides line up with TRBD1. There are 15 residues in the CDR3. With 3 bases clipped from V and 5 bases from J, the junction kept 6 bases outside the gene matches. Germline assignment: CDR1 SGHTA and CDR2 FQGNSA. CDR3 DNA sequence: TGTGCCAGCAGCTTTACCGGGACAGGGGGTCACGAGCAGTACTTC. This codes for CASSFTGTGGHEQYF.

The rearrangement joins TRBV6-6 to TRBJ2-7; possible D gene TRBD1, 6 bases. This CDR3 comprises 15 residues. Germline V lookup: CDR1 MNHNY, CDR2 SVGAGI (reference sequence). V shed 5 bases and J shed 3 bases, with 17 bases lying between them. For the CDR3, the DNA is TGTGCCAGCAGTCCCGTAGACAGGCATCTCTACGAGCAGTACTTC. Translated: CASSPVDRHLYEQYF.

In this sample, this clone turned up a few times. The chain carries TRBV5-6 and TRBJ1-2; D possibly corresponds to TRBD1 (5 bases). Per the germline V gene, CDR1 is SGHDT and CDR2 is YYEEEE. Trimming removed 4 bases from V and 5 bases from J, with 12 bases in between. The CDR3 runs 13 residues. The CDR3 spells CASSIWGVYGYTF. CDR3 bases: TGTGCCAGCAGCATTTGGGGGGTATATGGCTACACCTTC.

The chain joins TRBV18 to TRBJ1-6; 9 positions agree with TRBD1. V trimming: 2 bases; J trimming: 7 bases; junction bases outside the gene matches: 6. This CDR3 contains 16 residues. Germline assignment: CDR1 KGHSH and CDR2 LQKENI. The CDR3 here is CASSPDTGGGNSPLHF. The CDR3 nucleotides read TGTGCCAGCTCACCAGACACAGGGGGCGGAAATTCACCCCTCCACTTT.